Included here is one T cell receptor beta chain sequence, with context. The antigen remains undetermined. The data stem from a study of blood T cells in healthy people across ages. Study results and limitations: PBMCs left unsorted prevented a conclusive naive versus antigen-experienced comparison.

It was around 10 milliliters of peripheral blood that were drawn from each donor. The second PCR ran roughly 6 to 12 cycles with a sample-barcoded 5' primer and J-beta primers. TCRdb passed the 5' RACE reads through MiXCR, listing each CDR3 protein once. Altogether hundreds of thousands of distinct CDR3 sequences are present, 52% being singletons, with the ten largest covering 13%. Trimming cost V 3 bases and J 4 bases; bases outside gene matches: 23. The CDR3 length is 20 residues. Per germline, CDR1 LGHNA and CDR2 YNFKEQ. The receptor's source is an elderly woman in good health. Sequenced sample: blood. This chain uses TRBV4-2 with TRBJ1-2; TRBD1 agrees at 7 bases. CDR3 region: CASSQRPGQVGVFGSYGYTF. The CDR3 DNA is TGTGCCAGCAGCCAGCGCCCAGGACAGGTCGGAGTCTTCGGGTCCTATGGCTACACCTTC.